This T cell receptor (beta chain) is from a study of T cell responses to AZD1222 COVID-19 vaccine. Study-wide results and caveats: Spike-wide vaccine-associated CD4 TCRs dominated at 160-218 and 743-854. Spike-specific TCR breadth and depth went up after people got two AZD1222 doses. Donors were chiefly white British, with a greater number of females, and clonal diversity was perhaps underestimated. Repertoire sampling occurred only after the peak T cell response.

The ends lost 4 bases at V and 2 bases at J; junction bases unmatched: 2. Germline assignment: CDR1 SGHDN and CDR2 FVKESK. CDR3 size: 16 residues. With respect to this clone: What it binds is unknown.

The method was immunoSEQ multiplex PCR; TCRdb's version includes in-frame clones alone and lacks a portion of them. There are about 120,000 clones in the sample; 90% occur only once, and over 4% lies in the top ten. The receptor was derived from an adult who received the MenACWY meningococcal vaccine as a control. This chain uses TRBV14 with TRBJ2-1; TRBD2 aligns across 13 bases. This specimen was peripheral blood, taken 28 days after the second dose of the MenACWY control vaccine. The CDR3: CASSRTSGSTYNEQFF. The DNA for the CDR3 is TGTGCCAGCAGCCGGACTAGCGGGAGCACCTACAATGAGCAGTTCTTC.